The present TCR beta chain was sequenced within a study of vaccination effects on CD4 cells after COVID-19 (dated by TCRdb to 2022 to 2024). In the study overall: In the ViraFEST assay, PBMC were stimulated with viral peptide pools, and antigen-specific CD4+ T cell clonotypes were then identified by expansion using TCR sequencing. About 1.8 million PBMC per well were cultured with roughly 10 ug/ml peptides in IMDM containing about 5% human AB serum, 8.5 to 10 IU/ml IL-2 and gentamicin. In both COVID-19 convalescent patients and infection-naive vaccine recipients, the study compared SARS-CoV-2 spike-specific CD4+ TCR repertoires from before mRNA vaccination with those from after it. Post-vaccine samples across the study were collected a median of 72 days after the second dose, with a range of 14 to 241. Altogether, 10 COVID-19 convalescent patients and a few SARS-CoV-2-naive healthy vaccine recipients made up the full study. In the study, cultures from other donors were sequenced using the Oncomine TCR Beta short-read assay on an Illumina iSeq 100. What the authors observed across the whole study: Only a small number of convalescent patients were included, and no early post-infection timepoints were available, which limited the study. Marked clonal contraction was observed in both infection-induced and vaccine-induced clones at late post-vaccination timepoints, consistent with waning T cell responses. In healthy vaccine recipients, vaccine-induced clones were almost all SARS-CoV-2 mono-reactive, with only 1 of 255 cross-reactive with common cold coronaviruses.

The CDR3 starts with the cysteine, ends with the phenylalanine, and has 15 residues. The read is trimmed to its CDR3 DNA, 45 bases read in frame from base 1. From a lookup of the germline V gene (reference sequence), CDR1 and CDR2 are LGHDT and YNNKEL. V sheds 1 base and J sheds 5 bases, leaving 14 bases between their ends. Library construction relied on the immunoSEQ multiplex PCR assay. DNA from the cultured, isolated CD4+ T cells was subjected to TCR beta CDR3 sequencing. As for how the authors treated the data: Non-productive TCR sequences were discarded, and reads were trimmed to the CDR3 region, with only CDR3s of 7 or more amino acids retained. Antigen-specific clonotypes were identified using the MANAFEST web app by comparison of expansion in peptide wells against reference cultures. To be called positive, a clone needed expansion at FDR<0.05 compared with the reference and with all other wells, an odds ratio greater than 5, and a frequency greater than 0.1% in two replicate wells. A clonotype was called cross-reactive if it was significantly expanded both in SARS-CoV-2 spike wells and in at least one common cold coronavirus spike condition. CDR3 similarity was assessed by Levenshtein distance with the stringdist R package, and unrooted trees were built with ape in R 3.6.1. TCRdb's version of the immuneACCESS table is confined to in-frame rearrangements and falls short of the full clone set. An unresolved V gene accounts for under half of the shortfall where checked; the remainder is of unknown origin. The D gene and trimming were derived from the DNA, and the V and J assignments and clone size from that table. The sample includes 66,000 or so clones, with around 69% observed a single time. The ten largest clones take up 2.2% of the sample.

After around ten days of culture, CD4+ T cells were isolated with the EasySep CD4+ T cell isolation kit. Participants received two doses of either the BNT162b2 or the mRNA-1273 mRNA SARS-CoV-2 vaccine. Healthy vaccine recipients had no prior SARS-CoV-2 infection, confirmed by negative nucleocapsid antibodies before and after vaccination. On days 3 and 7, half of the culture medium was replaced with fresh IL-2-containing medium. Unless noted otherwise, every peptide stimulation condition was cultured in triplicate wells. PBMC were separated from whole blood using Ficoll-Paque Plus gradient centrifugation and were then either cryopreserved at -140C or used fresh. The QIAamp micro DNA kit was used to extract genomic DNA from the cultured CD4+ T cells. Points on this clone: It lacks a known antigen. No base qualities exist here, and no much larger clone lies one base off it.

This chain is built from TRBV3-1 (or the pseudogene TRBV3-2) and TRBJ1-1; a tentative D match to TRBD1 spans 6 bases. The source material was CD4+ T cells from PBMCs cultured without peptide, sampled after COVID-19 vaccination. The source of this sequence is a human donor who received a COVID-19 vaccine. The CDR3 region: CASSQVGGANTEAFF. The sequenced DNA is TGTGCCAGCAGCCAAGTGGGGGGGGCGAATACTGAAGCTTTCTTT.